The rows below give T cell receptor beta chains drawn from one sample of a study of Tregs in tolerant kidney transplant recipients. Libraries were prepared by immunoSEQ multiplex PCR; TCRdb keeps only in-frame clonotypes and omits some of them. The table lists some 110,000 clones, 92% of them singletons, with around 0.58% in the top ten. The sample was CD4+ T cells from blood. The receptors shown here come from a human donor in good health. Each CDR3 is given with its conserved first and last residue. Each record gives: clone size, V gene, J gene, D gene, CDR3 protein, CDR3 DNA. The D gene is left open where the match is weak. Where a row states a size, it is once, few, many or the class of an expanded clone; other rows omit it.

NA	TRBV19	TRBJ2-3	NA	CASTRQYSTDTQYF	TGTGCCAGTACCAGACAGTATAGCACAGATACGCAGTATTTT
once	TRBV11-2	TRBJ2-3	NA	CASSLDGGTDTQYF	TGTGCCAGCAGCTTAGATGGAGGCACAGATACGCAGTATTTT
NA	TRBV27	TRBJ2-7	NA	CASSLFRGDFYEQYF	TGTGCCAGCAGTTTATTTAGGGGGGATTTCTACGAGCAGTACTTC
NA	TRBV18	TRBJ2-5	NA	CASSYQGGETQYF	TGTGCCAGCTCTTACCAGGGGGGAGAGACCCAGTACTTC
NA	TRBV7-9	TRBJ1-1	NA	CASTPGPGMNTEAFF	TGTGCCAGCACCCCCGGGCCGGGAATGAACACTGAAGCTTTCTTT
NA	TRBV6-5	TRBJ1-2	NA	CASSSIGAGANYGYTF	TGTGCCAGCAGTTCGATAGGGGCCGGAGCTAACTATGGCTACACCTTC
NA	TRBV5-1	TRBJ2-2	TRBD1	CASSGPGQGITGELFF	TGCGCCAGCAGCGGACCGGGACAGGGGATCACCGGGGAGCTGTTTTTT
NA	TRBV11-3	TRBJ2-7	TRBD2	CASSLPGRGYEQYF	TGTGCCAGCAGCTTGCCCGGGAGGGGGTACGAGCAGTACTTC
NA	TRBV7-9	TRBJ2-2	NA	CASSLVGLGNTGELFF	TGTGCCAGCAGCTTAGTAGGTTTAGGGAACACCGGGGAGCTGTTTTTT
once	TRBV19	TRBJ2-7	TRBD2	CATQTSGASYEQYF	TGTGCCACCCAGACTAGCGGGGCCTCCTACGAGCAGTACTTC
NA	TRBV6-4	TRBJ2-3	TRBD1	CASSDVSTGASTDTQYF	TGTGCCAGCAGTGATGTTAGTACAGGGGCAAGCACAGATACGCAGTATTTT
once	TRBV7-9	TRBJ1-5	TRBD1	CASSSLSLGQKNQPQHF	TGTGCCAGCAGCTCCCTAAGTTTGGGACAGAAAAATCAGCCCCAGCATTTT
NA	TRBV21-1	TRBJ2-3	NA	CASSKRAQGSPETDTQYF	TGTGCCAGCAGCAAAAGGGCCCAGGGCTCCCCGGAGACAGATACGCAGTATTTT
NA	TRBV5-1	TRBJ2-7	TRBD1	CASRAGQGGYEQYF	TGCGCCAGCAGGGCGGGACAGGGAGGCTACGAGCAGTACTTC
NA	TRBV6-6	TRBJ2-5	NA	CASNPLTQETQYF	TGTGCCAGCAACCCATTGACCCAAGAGACCCAGTACTTC
NA	TRBV18	TRBJ2-5	NA	CASSPPVATQETQYF	TGTGCCAGCTCACCACCGGTAGCGACGCAAGAGACCCAGTACTTC
few	TRBV30	TRBJ1-5	NA	CAWSSTTGQPEHF	TGTGCCTGGAGTTCTACTACAGGACAGCCTGAGCATTTT
NA	TRBV5-6	TRBJ2-2	TRBD2	CASSIPGTSGGGTGELFF	TGTGCCAGCAGCATTCCCGGGACTAGCGGGGGAGGAACCGGGGAGCTGTTTTTT
NA	TRBV5-4	TRBJ2-2	NA	CASSLGSGLVTGELFF	TGTGCCAGCAGCTTGGGTAGCGGACTCGTCACCGGGGAGCTGTTTTTT
NA	TRBV6-6	TRBJ2-5	TRBD1	CASSRGQGQETQYF	TGTGCCAGCAGTCGGGGACAGGGTCAAGAGACCCAGTACTTC
NA	TRBV5-1	TRBJ2-5	TRBD2	CASSLGATSTLYQETQYF	TGCGCCAGCAGCTTGGGGGCGACTAGCACCCTGTACCAAGAGACCCAGTACTTC
NA	TRBV11-3	TRBJ2-5	NA	CANSQTSVGTQYF	TGTGCCAACAGCCAGACATCTGTGGGGACCCAGTACTTC
NA	TRBV25-1	TRBJ2-5	TRBD1	CASSEFIGQGAPETQYF	TGTGCCAGCAGTGAGTTTATCGGACAGGGGGCGCCGGAGACCCAGTACTTC
NA	TRBV5-1	TRBJ2-3	TRBD2	CASTRGVPSTDTQYF	TGCGCCAGCACTCGGGGGGTCCCTAGCACAGATACGCAGTATTTT
NA	TRBV21-1	TRBJ2-7	NA	CASSKDSAVCGQYF	TGTGCCAGCAGCAAAGATTCTGCGGTCTGTGGGCAGTACTTC
NA	TRBV4-1	TRBJ2-1	NA	CASSQEPHYNEQFF	TGCGCCAGCAGCCAAGAGCCACACTACAATGAGCAGTTCTTC
NA	TRBV18	TRBJ2-2	NA	CASSYGPRPTGELFF	TGTGCCAGCTCCTACGGGCCTAGGCCCACCGGGGAGCTGTTTTTT
NA	TRBV6-1	TRBJ1-5	TRBD1	CASSDRGMGNQPQHF	TGTGCCAGCAGTGACAGGGGGATGGGCAATCAGCCCCAGCATTTT
NA	TRBV18	TRBJ2-1	NA	CASSPPLAGPYNEQFF	TGTGCCAGCTCTCCCCCCCTCGCGGGACCCTACAATGAGCAGTTCTTC
once	TRBV6-1	TRBJ2-2	NA	CASSTLGTNTGELFF	TGTGCCAGCAGTACACTAGGTACGAACACCGGGGAGCTGTTTTTT
NA	TRBV11-2	TRBJ2-7	TRBD2	CASSLKSTSASSSYEQYF	TGTGCCAGCAGCTTAAAGAGTACTAGCGCATCTTCTTCCTACGAGCAGTACTTC
NA	TRBV15	TRBJ1-5	NA	CATSRGQTSVDQPQHF	TGTGCCACCAGCAGAGGACAGACTAGTGTGGATCAGCCCCAGCATTTT
NA	TRBV20-1	TRBJ2-5	NA	CSARVAETQYF	TGCAGTGCTAGAGTCGCGGAGACCCAGTACTTC
NA	TRBV2	TRBJ2-7	NA	CASKTGPEQYF	TGTGCCAGCAAAACAGGGCCCGAGCAGTACTTC
NA	TRBV5-1	TRBJ2-7	NA	CASSLYPGAPSSYEQYF	TGCGCCAGCAGCTTGTATCCTGGGGCCCCGAGCTCCTACGAGCAGTACTTC
NA	TRBV7-6	TRBJ1-2	TRBD1	CASSPITGDYGYTF	TGTGCCAGCAGTCCCATTACAGGGGACTATGGCTACACCTTC
NA	TRBV4-2	TRBJ2-2	TRBD2	CASSQDLAGANTGELFF	TGTGCCAGCAGCCAGGACCTAGCGGGAGCGAACACCGGGGAGCTGTTTTTT
NA	TRBV5-1	TRBJ2-5	TRBD1	CASSLAGTGEETQYF	TGCGCCAGCAGCTTGGCCGGGACAGGGGAAGAGACCCAGTACTTC
once	TRBV6-6	TRBJ2-1	NA	CASSYGGARNEQFF	TGTGCCAGCAGTTACGGGGGAGCTCGAAATGAGCAGTTCTTC
NA	TRBV11-3	TRBJ2-7	NA	CASSPAQGSYEQYF	TGTGCCAGCAGCCCGGCACAGGGTTCCTACGAGCAGTACTTC
NA	TRBV5-1	TRBJ2-2	NA	CASTPDGNTGELFF	TGCGCCAGCACTCCGGACGGGAACACCGGGGAGCTGTTTTTT
NA	TRBV6-1	TRBJ1-2	TRBD1	CASSASGTGAWGYTF	TGTGCCAGCAGTGCTTCCGGGACAGGGGCTTGGGGCTACACCTTC
NA	TRBV7-9	TRBJ1-4	NA	CASSFGLRWEKLFF	TGTGCCAGCAGCTTCGGCCTTCGTTGGGAAAAACTGTTTTTT
NA	TRBV30	TRBJ2-1	NA	CAYPKAGGVINEQFF	TGTGCCTACCCCAAGGCAGGGGGGGTAATTAATGAGCAGTTCTTC
NA	TRBV5-8	TRBJ2-5	TRBD1	CASSLGDRGVRTQYF	TGTGCCAGCAGCTTGGGGGACAGGGGGGTTCGGACCCAGTACTTC
NA	TRBV5-6	TRBJ1-3	TRBD1	CASSLRDRVGNTIYF	TGTGCCAGCAGCCTCCGGGACAGGGTTGGAAACACCATATATTTT